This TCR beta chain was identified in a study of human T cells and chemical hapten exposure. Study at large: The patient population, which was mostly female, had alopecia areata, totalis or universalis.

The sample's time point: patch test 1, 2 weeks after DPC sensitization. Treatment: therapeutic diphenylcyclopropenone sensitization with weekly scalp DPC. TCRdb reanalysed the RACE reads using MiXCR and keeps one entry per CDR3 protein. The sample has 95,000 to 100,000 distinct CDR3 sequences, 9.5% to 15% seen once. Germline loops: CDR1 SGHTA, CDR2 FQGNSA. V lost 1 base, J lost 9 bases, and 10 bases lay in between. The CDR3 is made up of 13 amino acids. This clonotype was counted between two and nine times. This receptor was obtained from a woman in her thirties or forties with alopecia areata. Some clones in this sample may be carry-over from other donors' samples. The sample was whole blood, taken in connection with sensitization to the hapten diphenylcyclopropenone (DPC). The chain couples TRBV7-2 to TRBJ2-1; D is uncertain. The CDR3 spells CASSLGISREQFF. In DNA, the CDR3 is TGTGCCAGCAGCTTAGGAATTAGCCGTGAGCAGTTCTTC.